This TCR beta chain stems from a study of molecular identifiers for immune sequencing clone quantification. Trimming removed 3 bases at V and 7 bases at J, with 12 bases between. CDR1 is SGDLS, CDR2 YYNGEE, per germline. The CDR3 has 13 amino acids. The use of previously described methods and listed TCR primers produced the bulk TCR libraries. Using its own MiXCR run on the PCR reads, TCRdb lists one record per CDR3 protein. The data contain 250,000 to 350,000 distinct CDR3 sequences, about 21% of them singletons. Naive CD8 sequencing libraries were generated from around 18,000 to 910,000 sorted cells, with 10%, 30% or 50% RNA as input. The sample holds many counts of this clonotype. What it binds is unknown. Findings and caveats of the study: Over 98% of CMV-specific effector molecules, but under 1% of naive ones, were in clones above 20 copies.

The sequence was obtained from a human donor in good health. Some libraries in this study had Jurkat cell RNA spiked in. Sequencing was carried out using naive CD8+ T cells from blood, with Jurkat cell RNA spiked in. Indicated subset: FACS-sorted CD8+CD4-CCR7+CD45RA+ naive T cells. The J gene is TRBJ2-3, the V gene TRBV9, with D possibly TRBD1 on 6 matching bases. The CDR3 protein is CASSAEDSYTQYF. The CDR3 DNA is TGTGCCAGCAGCGCGGAGGACAGTTATACGCAGTATTTT.